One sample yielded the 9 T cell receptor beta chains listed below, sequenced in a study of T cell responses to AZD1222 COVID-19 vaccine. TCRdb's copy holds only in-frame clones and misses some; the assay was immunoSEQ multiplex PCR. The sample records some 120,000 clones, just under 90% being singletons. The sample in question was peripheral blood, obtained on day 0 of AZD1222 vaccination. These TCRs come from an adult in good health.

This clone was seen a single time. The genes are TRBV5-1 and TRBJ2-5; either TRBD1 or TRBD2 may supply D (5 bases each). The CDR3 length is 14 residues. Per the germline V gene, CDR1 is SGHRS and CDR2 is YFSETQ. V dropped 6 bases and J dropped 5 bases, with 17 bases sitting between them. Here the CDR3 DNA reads TGCGCCAGCAACCTCGGCGGGTCAGGGGAGACCCAGTACTTC. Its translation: CASNLGGSGETQYF. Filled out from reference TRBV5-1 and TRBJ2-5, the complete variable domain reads KAGVTQTPRYLIKTRGQQVTLSCSPISGHRSVSWYQQTPGQGLQFLFEYFSETQRNKGNFPGRFSGRQFSNSRSEMNVSTLELGDSALYLCASNLGGSGETQYFGPGTRLLVL.

The DNA of the CDR3 is TGTGCCAGCAGTTTTTCGGGTGCGGCGGGCTACACCTTC. Protein: CASSFSGAAGYTF. This chain joins TRBV12-3 or TRBV12-4 and TRBJ1-2, with D unresolved. The ends were cut back, 3 bases at V and 8 bases at J, with 13 bases in the middle. This CDR3 is 13 amino acids long.

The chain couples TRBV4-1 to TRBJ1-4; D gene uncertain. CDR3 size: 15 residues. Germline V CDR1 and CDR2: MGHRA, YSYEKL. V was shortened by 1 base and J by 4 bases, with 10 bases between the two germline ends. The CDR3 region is CASSQGHLNNEKLFF. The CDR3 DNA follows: TGCGCCAGCAGCCAAGGCCACCTGAATAATGAAAAACTGTTTTTT.

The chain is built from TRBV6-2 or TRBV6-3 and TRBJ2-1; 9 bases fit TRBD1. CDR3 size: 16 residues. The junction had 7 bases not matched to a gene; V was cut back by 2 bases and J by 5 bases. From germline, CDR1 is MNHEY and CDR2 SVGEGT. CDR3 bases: TGTGCCAGCAGTTACCCGCCCGGGACAGGGAACAATGAGCAGTTCTTC. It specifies CASSYPPGTGNNEQFF.

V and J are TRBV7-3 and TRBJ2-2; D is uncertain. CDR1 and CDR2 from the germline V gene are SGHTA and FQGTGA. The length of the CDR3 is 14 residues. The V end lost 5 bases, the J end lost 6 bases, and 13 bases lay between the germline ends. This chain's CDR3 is CASSITAQPGELFF. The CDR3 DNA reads TGTGCCAGCAGCATCACAGCGCAACCCGGGGAGCTGTTTTTT. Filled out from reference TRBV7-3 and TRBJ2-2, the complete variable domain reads GAGVSQTPSNKVTEKGKYVELRCDPISGHTALYWYRQSLGQGPEFLIYFQGTGAADDSGLPNDRFFAVRPEGSVSTLKIQRTERGDSAVYLCASSITAQPGELFFGEGSRLTVL.

DNA for the CDR3: TGCAGTGCTAGAGATCGACACGAGCAGTACTTC. This translates into CSARDRHEQYF. The chain has TRBV20-1 and TRBJ2-7; D remains ambiguous. Per germline, CDR1 DFQATT and CDR2 SNEGSKA (reference sequence). V lost 0 bases to trimming and J lost 5 bases, with 5 bases between them. The CDR3 is 11 residues long.

The CDR3 DNA reads as TGTGCCATCAGTGAGTCTGGGGAGGGACGAGAGACCCAGTACTTC. Translation gives CAISESGEGRETQYF. The chain links TRBV10-3 to TRBJ2-5, with 7 bases aligning to TRBD2. The CDR3 sequence is 15 residues long. Germline CDR1 is ENHRY and CDR2 is SYGVKD. The V gene end was trimmed by 0 bases and the J gene end by 4 bases; junction bases not matched to a gene: 5.

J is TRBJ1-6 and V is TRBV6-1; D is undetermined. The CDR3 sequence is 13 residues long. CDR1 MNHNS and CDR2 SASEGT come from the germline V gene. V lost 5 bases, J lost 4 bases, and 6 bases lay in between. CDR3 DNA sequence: TGTGCCAGCAGTACAGATTATAATTCACCCCTCCACTTT. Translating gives CASSTDYNSPLHF.

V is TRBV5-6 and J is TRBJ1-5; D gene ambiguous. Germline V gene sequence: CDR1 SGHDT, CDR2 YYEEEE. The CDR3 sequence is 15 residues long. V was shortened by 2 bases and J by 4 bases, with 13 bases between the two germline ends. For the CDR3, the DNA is TGTGCCAGCAGCTTTGGACCCAGTCGTAATCAGCCCCAGCATTTT. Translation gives CASSFGPSRNQPQHF.